In this sample, the clone carrying this T cell receptor beta chain turned up once. The sample belongs to a study of blood T cell dynamics during melanoma immunotherapy. Repertoires were generated with immunoSEQ multiplex PCR, while TCRdb's copy carries only in-frame clones and drops some. Altogether 15,000 to 20,000 clones are present, roughly nine tenths being singletons, with the ten largest covering about 1.8%. The germline CDR1 and CDR2 sequences are SGHRS and YFSETQ. The CDR3 extends over 14 amino acids. The V end was cut by 5 bases, the J end by 4 bases, with 15 bases between. Sample time point: pre-treatment baseline. At 12 weeks after first infusion, RECIST 1.1 defined response for most patients. Prior systemic cancer therapy, immunosuppressant use and other active malignancies excluded patients.

The V and J genes are TRBV5-1 and TRBJ1-1, with a tentative D call TRBD1 (6 bases). The specimen comprised blood, sampled from a patient treated with checkpoint blockade. The source of this sequence is a human donor with melanoma. The CDR3 reads CASRPDGGVTEAFF. DNA of the CDR3: TGCGCCAGCAGGCCCGATGGGGGCGTCACTGAAGCTTTCTTT. The full variable domain, its missing parts supplied by reference TRBV5-1 and TRBJ1-1, is KAGVTQTPRYLIKTRGQQVTLSCSPISGHRSVSWYQQTPGQGLQFLFEYFSETQRNKGNFPGRFSGRQFSNSRSEMNVSTLELGDSALYLCASRPDGGVTEAFFGQGTRLTVV.